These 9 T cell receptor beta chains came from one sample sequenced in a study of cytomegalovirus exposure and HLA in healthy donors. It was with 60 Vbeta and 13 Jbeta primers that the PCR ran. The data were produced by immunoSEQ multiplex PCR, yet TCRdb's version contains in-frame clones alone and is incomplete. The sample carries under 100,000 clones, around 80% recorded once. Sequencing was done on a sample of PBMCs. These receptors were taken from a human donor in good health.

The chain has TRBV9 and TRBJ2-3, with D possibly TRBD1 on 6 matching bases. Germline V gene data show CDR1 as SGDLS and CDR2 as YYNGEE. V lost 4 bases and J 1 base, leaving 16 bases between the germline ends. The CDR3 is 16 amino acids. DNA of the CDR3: TGTGCCAGCAGCCTCCGGGACAATCACGGCACAGATACGCAGTATTTT. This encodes CASSLRDNHGTDTQYF.

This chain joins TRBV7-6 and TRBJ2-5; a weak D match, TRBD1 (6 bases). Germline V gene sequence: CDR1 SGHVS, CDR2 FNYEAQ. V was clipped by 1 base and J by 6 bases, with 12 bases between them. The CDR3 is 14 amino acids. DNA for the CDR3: TGTGCCAGCAGCTTAGTAGGGGGAAGAAAGACCCAGTACTTC. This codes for CASSLVGGRKTQYF.

The CDR3 coding sequence is TGTGCCAGCAGCCCCAATACAGGGGCGGATGGCTACACCTTC. This gives the protein CASSPNTGADGYTF. The chain links TRBV9 to TRBJ1-2; 7 nucleotides match TRBD1. CDR3 length: 14 amino acids. J lost 6 bases, V lost 4 bases, and 9 bases had no gene match. Germline values: CDR1 SGDLS, CDR2 YYNGEE. Variable domain in full (rest from reference TRBV9 and TRBJ1-2): DSGVTQTPKHLITATGQRVTLRCSPRSGDLSVYWYQQSLDQGLQFLIQYYNGEERAKGNILERFSAQQFPDLHSELNLSSLELGDSALYFCASSPNTGADGYTFGSGTRLTVV.

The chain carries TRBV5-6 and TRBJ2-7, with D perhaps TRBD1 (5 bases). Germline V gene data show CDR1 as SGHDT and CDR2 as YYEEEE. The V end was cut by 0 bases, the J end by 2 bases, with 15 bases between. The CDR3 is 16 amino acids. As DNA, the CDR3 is TGTGCCAGCAGCTTGGAGGACACCGCTTATACCTACGAGCAGTACTTC. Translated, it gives CASSLEDTAYTYEQYF.

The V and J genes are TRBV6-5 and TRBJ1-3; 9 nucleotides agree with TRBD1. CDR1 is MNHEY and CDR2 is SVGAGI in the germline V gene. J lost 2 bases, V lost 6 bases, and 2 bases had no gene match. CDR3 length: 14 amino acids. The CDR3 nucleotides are TGTGCCAGCAGCCGGACAGGGGCTGGAAACACCATATATTTT. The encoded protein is CASSRTGAGNTIYF.

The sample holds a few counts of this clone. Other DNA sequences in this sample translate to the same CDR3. Here the CDR3 reads CASSIGGSSYEQYF. The CDR3 nucleotides are TGTGCCAGTAGTATAGGAGGGTCCTCCTACGAGCAGTACTTC. The chain couples TRBV19 to TRBJ2-7, with TRBD2 as a possible D gene (5 bases). Germline V gene sequence: CDR1 LNHDA, CDR2 SQIVND (reference sequence). There are 14 residues in the CDR3. The V and J ends lost 1 base and 0 bases respectively, with 7 bases between them.

CDR3 coding DNA: TGTGCCAGCACATCCGGTGCGGGTGTCTACGAGCAGTACTTC. Translation gives CASTSGAGVYEQYF. V gene TRBV27 combines with J gene TRBJ2-7, with D maybe TRBD2 (5 bases). The CDR3 runs 14 residues. In germline, CDR1 is MNHEY, CDR2 SMNVEV (reference sequence). Trimming shortened V by 7 bases and J by 3 bases, and 16 bases separated the two germline ends.

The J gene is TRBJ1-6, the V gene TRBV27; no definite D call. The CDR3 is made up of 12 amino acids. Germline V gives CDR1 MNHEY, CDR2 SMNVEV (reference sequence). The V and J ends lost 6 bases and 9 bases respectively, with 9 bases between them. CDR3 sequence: CASSQPGSPLHF. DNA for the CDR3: TGTGCCAGCAGCCAACCAGGTTCACCCCTCCACTTT.

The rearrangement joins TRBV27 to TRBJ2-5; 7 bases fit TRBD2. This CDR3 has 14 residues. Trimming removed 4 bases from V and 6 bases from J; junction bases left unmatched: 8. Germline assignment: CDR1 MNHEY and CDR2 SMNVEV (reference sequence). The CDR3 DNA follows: TGTGCCAGCAGTTCGGCTAGCGGCCCCAAGACCCAGTACTTC. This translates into CASSSASGPKTQYF.